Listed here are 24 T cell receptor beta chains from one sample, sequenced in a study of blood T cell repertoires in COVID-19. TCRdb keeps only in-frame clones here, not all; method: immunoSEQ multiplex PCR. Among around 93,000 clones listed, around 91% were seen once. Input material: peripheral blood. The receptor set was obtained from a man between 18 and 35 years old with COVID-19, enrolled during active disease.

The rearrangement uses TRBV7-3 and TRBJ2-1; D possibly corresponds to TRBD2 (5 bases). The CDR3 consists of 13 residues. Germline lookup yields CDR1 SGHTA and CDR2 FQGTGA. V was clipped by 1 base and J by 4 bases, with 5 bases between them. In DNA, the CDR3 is TGTGCCAGCAGCTTAAGCGGGTACAATGAGCAGTTCTTC. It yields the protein CASSLSGYNEQFF.

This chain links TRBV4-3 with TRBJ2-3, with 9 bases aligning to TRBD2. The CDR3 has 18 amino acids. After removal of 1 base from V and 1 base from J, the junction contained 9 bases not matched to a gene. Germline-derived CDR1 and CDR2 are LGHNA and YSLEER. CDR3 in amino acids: CASSQAAREGLGTDTQYF. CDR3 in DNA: TGCGCCAGCAGCCAAGCGGCGCGGGAGGGCCTCGGCACAGATACGCAGTATTTT.

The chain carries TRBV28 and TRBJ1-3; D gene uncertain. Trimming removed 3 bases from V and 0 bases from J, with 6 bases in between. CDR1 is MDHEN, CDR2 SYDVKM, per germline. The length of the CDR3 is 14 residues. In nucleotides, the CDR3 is TGTGCCAGCAGTTTCCCGAGCTCTGGAAACACCATATATTTT. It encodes CASSFPSSGNTIYF.

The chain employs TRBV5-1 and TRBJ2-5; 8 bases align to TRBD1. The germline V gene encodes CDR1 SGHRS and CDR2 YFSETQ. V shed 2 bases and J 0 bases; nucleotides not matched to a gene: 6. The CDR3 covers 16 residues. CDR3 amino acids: CASSFPPTGDQETQYF. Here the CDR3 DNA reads TGCGCCAGCAGCTTTCCCCCGACAGGGGACCAAGAGACCCAGTACTTC.

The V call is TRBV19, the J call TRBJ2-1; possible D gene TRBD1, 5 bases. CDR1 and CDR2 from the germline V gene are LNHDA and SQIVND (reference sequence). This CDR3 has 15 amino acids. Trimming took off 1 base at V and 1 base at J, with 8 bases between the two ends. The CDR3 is CASSIVKGSYNEQFF. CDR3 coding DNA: TGTGCCAGTAGTATAGTAAAGGGGTCCTACAATGAGCAGTTCTTC.

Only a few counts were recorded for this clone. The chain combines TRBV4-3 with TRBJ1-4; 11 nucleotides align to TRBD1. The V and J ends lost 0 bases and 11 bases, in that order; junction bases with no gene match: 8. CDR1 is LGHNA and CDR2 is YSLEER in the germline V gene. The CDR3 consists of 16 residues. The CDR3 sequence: CASSQDFGTGGLKLFF. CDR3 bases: TGCGCCAGCAGCCAAGATTTCGGGACAGGGGGTCTGAAACTGTTTTTT.

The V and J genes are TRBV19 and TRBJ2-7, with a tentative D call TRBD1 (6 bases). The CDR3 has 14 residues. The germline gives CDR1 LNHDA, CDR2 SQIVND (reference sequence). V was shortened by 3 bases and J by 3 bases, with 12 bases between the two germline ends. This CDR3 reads CASSIAQGSYEQYF. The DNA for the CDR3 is TGTGCCAGTAGTATTGCCCAGGGGAGCTACGAGCAGTACTTC.

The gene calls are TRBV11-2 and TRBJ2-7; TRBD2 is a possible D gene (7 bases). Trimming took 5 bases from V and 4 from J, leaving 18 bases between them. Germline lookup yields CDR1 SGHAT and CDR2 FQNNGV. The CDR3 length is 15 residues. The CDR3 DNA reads TGTGCCAGCAGCCCCCTCCGAGGGAGGGGGTACGAGCAGTACTTC. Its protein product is CASSPLRGRGYEQYF.

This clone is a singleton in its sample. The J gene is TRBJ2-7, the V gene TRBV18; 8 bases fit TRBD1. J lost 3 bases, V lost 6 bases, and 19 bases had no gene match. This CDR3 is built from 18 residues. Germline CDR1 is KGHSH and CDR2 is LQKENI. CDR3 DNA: TGTGCCAGCTCCCCGGGACAGGCCTTACCAAACCCTTTCTACGAGCAGTACTTC. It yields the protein CASSPGQALPNPFYEQYF.

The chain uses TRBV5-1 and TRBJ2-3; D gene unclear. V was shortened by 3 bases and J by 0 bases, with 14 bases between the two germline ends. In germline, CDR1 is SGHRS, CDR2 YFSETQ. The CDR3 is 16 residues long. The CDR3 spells CASSSAGSASTDTQYF. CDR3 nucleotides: TGCGCCAGCAGCTCAGCAGGATCCGCTAGCACAGATACGCAGTATTTT.

CDR3 coding DNA: TGTGCCAGCAGCGTAGTCCGGGGAGGCTATGGCTACACCTTC. It yields the protein CASSVVRGGYGYTF. The gene calls are TRBV9 and TRBJ1-2; D unresolved. V lost 0 bases to trimming and J lost 4 bases, with 10 bases between them. Germline V lookup: CDR1 SGDLS, CDR2 YYNGEE. This CDR3 region has 14 residues.

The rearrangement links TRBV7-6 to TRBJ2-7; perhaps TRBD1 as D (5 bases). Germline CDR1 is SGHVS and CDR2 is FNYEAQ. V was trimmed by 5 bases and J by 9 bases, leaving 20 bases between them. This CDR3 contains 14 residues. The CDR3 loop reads CASSLRIDQGGQYF. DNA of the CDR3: TGTGCCAGCAGCCTACGAATTGACCAGGGTGGGCAGTACTTC. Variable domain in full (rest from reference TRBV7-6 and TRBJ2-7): GAGVSQSPRYKVTKRGQDVALRCDPISGHVSLYWYRQALGQGPEFLTYFNYEAQQDKSGLPNDRFSAERPEGSISTLTIQRTEQRDSAMYRCASSLRIDQGGQYFGPGTRLTVT.

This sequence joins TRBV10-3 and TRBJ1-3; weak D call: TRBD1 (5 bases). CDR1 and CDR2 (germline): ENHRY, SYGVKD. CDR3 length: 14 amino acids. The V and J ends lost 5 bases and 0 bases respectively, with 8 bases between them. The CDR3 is CAISLQGSGNTIYF. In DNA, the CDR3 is TGTGCCATCAGTCTGCAGGGCTCTGGAAACACCATATATTTT.

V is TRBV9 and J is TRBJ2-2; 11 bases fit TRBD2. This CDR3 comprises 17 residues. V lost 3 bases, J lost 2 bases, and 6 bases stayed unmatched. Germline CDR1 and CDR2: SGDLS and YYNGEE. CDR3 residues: CASSAPGTSGNTGELFF. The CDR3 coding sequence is TGTGCCAGCAGCGCCCCAGGGACTAGCGGTAACACCGGGGAGCTGTTTTTT.

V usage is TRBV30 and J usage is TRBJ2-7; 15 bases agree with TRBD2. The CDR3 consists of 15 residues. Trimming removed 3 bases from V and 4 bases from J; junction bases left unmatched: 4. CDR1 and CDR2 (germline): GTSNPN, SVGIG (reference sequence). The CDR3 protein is CAWSQGLAGGYEQYF. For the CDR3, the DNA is TGTGCCTGGAGCCAAGGACTAGCGGGAGGGTACGAGCAGTACTTC.

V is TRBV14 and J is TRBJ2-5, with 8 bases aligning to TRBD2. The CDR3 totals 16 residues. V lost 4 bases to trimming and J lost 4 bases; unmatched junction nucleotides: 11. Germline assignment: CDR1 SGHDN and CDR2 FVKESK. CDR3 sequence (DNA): TGTGCCAGCAGCCCGGGACTAGGGAGTGACGGAGAGACCCAGTACTTC. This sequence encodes CASSPGLGSDGETQYF.

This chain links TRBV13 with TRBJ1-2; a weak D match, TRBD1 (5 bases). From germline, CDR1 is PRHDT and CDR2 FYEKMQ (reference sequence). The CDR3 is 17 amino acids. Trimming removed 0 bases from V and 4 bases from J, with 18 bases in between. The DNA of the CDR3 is TGTGCCAGCAGCTTAGGGACAGCTTACTCTCGAGTCTATGGCTACACCTTC. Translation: CASSLGTAYSRVYGYTF.

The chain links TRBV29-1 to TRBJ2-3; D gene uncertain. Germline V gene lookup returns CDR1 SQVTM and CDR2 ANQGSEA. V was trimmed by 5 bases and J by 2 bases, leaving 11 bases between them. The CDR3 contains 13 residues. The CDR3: CSVSSRYTDTQYF. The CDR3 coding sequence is TGCAGCGTTAGTAGCAGATACACAGATACGCAGTATTTT.

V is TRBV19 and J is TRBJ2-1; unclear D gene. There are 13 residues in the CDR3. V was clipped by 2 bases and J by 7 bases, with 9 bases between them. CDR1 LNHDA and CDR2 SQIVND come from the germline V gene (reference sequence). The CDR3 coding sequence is TGTGCCAGTAGTATAATGAGTTTGAATGAGCAGTTCTTC. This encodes CASSIMSLNEQFF.

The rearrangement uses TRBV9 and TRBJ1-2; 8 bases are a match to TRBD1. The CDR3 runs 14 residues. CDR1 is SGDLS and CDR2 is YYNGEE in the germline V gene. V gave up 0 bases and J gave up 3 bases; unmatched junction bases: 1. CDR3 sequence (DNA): TGTGCCAGCAGCGTAGCGGACAGGGACTATGGCTACACCTTC. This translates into CASSVADRDYGYTF.

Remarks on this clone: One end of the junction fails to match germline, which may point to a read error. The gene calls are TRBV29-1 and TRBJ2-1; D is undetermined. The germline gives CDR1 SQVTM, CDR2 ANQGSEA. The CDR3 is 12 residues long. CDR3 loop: CSVGIAYNEQFF. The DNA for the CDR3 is TGCAGCGTTGGAATAGCCTATAATGAGCAGTTCTTC.

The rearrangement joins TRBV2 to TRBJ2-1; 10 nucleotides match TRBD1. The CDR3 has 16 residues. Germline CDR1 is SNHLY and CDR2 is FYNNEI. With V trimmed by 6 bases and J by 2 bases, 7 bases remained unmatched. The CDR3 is CASRSLGQGTYNEQFF. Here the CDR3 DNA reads TGTGCCAGCAGATCGTTGGGACAGGGGACCTACAATGAGCAGTTCTTC.

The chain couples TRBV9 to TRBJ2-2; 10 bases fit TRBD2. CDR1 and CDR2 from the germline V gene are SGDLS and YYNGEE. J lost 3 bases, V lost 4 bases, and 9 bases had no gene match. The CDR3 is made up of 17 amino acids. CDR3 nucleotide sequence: TGTGCCAGCAGCATCCCGCTAGCGGGAGACTACACCGGGGAGCTGTTTTTT. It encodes CASSIPLAGDYTGELFF.

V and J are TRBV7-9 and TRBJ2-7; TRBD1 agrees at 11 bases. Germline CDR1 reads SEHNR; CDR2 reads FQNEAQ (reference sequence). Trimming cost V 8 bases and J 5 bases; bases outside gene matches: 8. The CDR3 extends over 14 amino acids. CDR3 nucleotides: TGTGCCAGCGGTGAACCGGGACAGGGGGACGAGCAGTACTTC. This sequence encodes CASGEPGQGDEQYF.